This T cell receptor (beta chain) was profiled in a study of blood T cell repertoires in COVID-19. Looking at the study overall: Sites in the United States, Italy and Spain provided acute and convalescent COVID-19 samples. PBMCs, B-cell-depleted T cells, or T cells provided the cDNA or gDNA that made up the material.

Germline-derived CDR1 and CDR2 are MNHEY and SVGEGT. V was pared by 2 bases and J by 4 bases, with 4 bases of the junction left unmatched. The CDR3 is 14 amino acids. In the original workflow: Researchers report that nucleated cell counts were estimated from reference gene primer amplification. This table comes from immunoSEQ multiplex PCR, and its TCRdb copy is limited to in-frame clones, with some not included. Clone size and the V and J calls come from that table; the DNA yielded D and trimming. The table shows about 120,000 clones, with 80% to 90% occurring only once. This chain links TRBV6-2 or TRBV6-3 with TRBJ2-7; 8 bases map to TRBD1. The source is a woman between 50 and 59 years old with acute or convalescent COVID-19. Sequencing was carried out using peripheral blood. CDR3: CASSYRDRLYEQYF. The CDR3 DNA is TGTGCCAGCAGTTACCGGGACAGGCTTTACGAGCAGTACTTC.